One sample yielded the 26 T cell receptor beta chains listed below, sequenced in a study of sequential checkpoint blockade in melanoma (dated by TCRdb to the late 2010s). According to the study, the label for this sample's treatment or condition signals: randomized to nivolumab then ipilimumab (arm A) or the reverse (arm B). Libraries came from the immunoSEQ multiplex PCR assay. The immuneACCESS repertoire file appears here via TCRdb, limited to in-frame rearrangements. These files lack a portion of the clones; in checked studies, under half of the deficit traces to unresolved V genes, and the cause of the others is not known. Within this sample are fewer than 7,000 clones, with roughly three fifths of them counted one time only. Together, the top ten hold approximately 40% of the sample. The specimen was CD8+ T cells sorted from blood (inferred from file names), collected from a patient given nivolumab and ipilimumab in sequence. These receptors were taken from a human donor with melanoma.

The chain carries TRBV19 and TRBJ1-5; a possible D gene is TRBD1 (5 bases). V shed 11 bases and J shed 1 base, with 24 bases lying between them. This CDR3 has 17 residues. Germline V CDR1 and CDR2: LNHDA, SQIVND (reference sequence). CDR3 DNA sequence: TGTGCCGAGGTAGGAGACAGATATATGGGGAGCAATCAGCCCCAGCATTTT. Protein: CAEVGDRYMGSNQPQHF.

This chain uses TRBV4-2 with TRBJ2-3; 13 nucleotides line up with TRBD2. V trimming: 3 bases; J trimming: 4 bases; junction bases outside the gene matches: 7. The CDR3 consists of 17 residues. Germline V gene sequence: CDR1 LGHNA, CDR2 YNFKEQ. CDR3 sequence: CASSQELAGGPADTQYF. Here the CDR3 DNA reads TGTGCCAGCAGCCAGGAACTAGCGGGGGGGCCCGCAGATACGCAGTATTTT.

For the CDR3, the DNA is TGTGCCAGCAGTCAGGCGGGGTCGGTCACCGGGGAGCTGTTTTTT. Translated: CASSQAGSVTGELFF. V gene TRBV6-5 combines with J gene TRBJ2-2; the D gene is possibly TRBD2 (6 bases). The V gene lost 5 bases and the J gene lost 4 bases, with 14 bases spanning the gap. The CDR3 spans 15 residues. The V gene's germline CDR1 is MNHEY and CDR2 SVGAGI.

CDR3 amino acids: CASSTPRDSATNEKLFF. Written as DNA, the CDR3 is TGTGCCAGCAGCACGCCGCGGGACTCAGCAACTAATGAAAAACTGTTTTTT. This sequence joins TRBV9 and TRBJ1-4, with D maybe TRBD1 (5 bases). CDR1 and CDR2 from the germline V gene are SGDLS and YYNGEE. The CDR3 runs to 17 residues. V dropped 4 bases and J dropped 0 bases, with 16 bases sitting between them. The full variable domain, completed using reference TRBV9 and TRBJ1-4, is DSGVTQTPKHLITATGQRVTLRCSPRSGDLSVYWYQQSLDQGLQFLIQYYNGEERAKGNILERFSAQQFPDLHSELNLSSLELGDSALYFCASSTPRDSATNEKLFFGSGTQLSVL.

The chain joins TRBV7-2 to TRBJ2-7; 7 bases are shared with TRBD2. Unmatched junction bases numbered 10, after V lost 2 bases and J lost 3 bases. This CDR3 is built from 16 residues. Germline V CDR1 and CDR2: SGHTA, FQGNSA. The CDR3 region has the DNA TGTGCCAGCAGCTTATCGCTAGCGGAGAATGGCTACGAGCAGTACTTC. Translated: CASSLSLAENGYEQYF.

This clone rates as medium-sized. The chain has TRBV4-1 and TRBJ2-7; 9 bases are a match to TRBD1. The CDR3 has 14 amino acids. The germline CDR1 and CDR2 sequences are MGHRA and YSYEKL. Losses at the gene ends were 5 bases for V and 6 bases for J; bases not matched to a gene: 8. CDR3 amino acids: CASSEGQGKGEQYF. The DNA for the CDR3 is TGCGCCAGCAGCGAGGGACAGGGTAAGGGCGAGCAGTACTTC.

A few counts support this clone. This sequence joins TRBV5-1 and TRBJ2-5; TRBD1 matches 7 bases. The ends lost 4 bases at V and 11 bases at J; junction bases unmatched: 14. Germline V lookup: CDR1 SGHRS, CDR2 YFSETQ. This CDR3 is built from 14 residues. In DNA, the CDR3 is TGCGCCAGCAGCCTTCTTGAGGGGGCCCGAGAGCAGTACTTC. Translation: CASSLLEGAREQYF.

By proportion, this clone is medium-sized. The chain carries TRBV14 and TRBJ1-1; D is unresolved. The V end lost 2 bases, the J end lost 5 bases, and 6 bases lay between the germline ends. The CDR3 totals 12 residues. The germline gives CDR1 SGHDN, CDR2 FVKESK. The CDR3 DNA follows: TGTGCCAGCAGCCAACTTACAACTGAAGCTTTCTTT. It translates to CASSQLTTEAFF.

This chain uses TRBV27 with TRBJ2-5, with 11 bases that match TRBD1. The CDR3 has 16 residues. J was trimmed by 5 bases and V by 5 bases; bases with no gene match: 10. The germline V gene has CDR1 MNHEY and CDR2 SMNVEV (reference sequence). This CDR3 is CASSPSSGTGGETQYF. CDR3 in DNA: TGTGCCAGCAGTCCAAGTTCCGGGACAGGGGGGGAGACCCAGTACTTC.

The chain carries TRBV4-3 and TRBJ2-5; D gene ambiguous. The last part of the DNA fits TRBJ2-7 better; the J call may be wrong. CDR3 length: 13 amino acids. CDR1 is LGHNA, CDR2 YSLEER, per germline. The CDR3 reads CASSRSQNYEQYF. The DNA for the CDR3 is TGCGCCAGCAGCCGATCCCAGAACTACGAGCAGTACTTC.

This clone was counted a single time. V is TRBV19 and J is TRBJ1-1, with D possibly being TRBD1 (6 bases). The ends were cut back, 3 bases at V and 1 base at J, with 6 bases in the middle. CDR1 is LNHDA, CDR2 SQIVND, per germline (reference sequence). The CDR3 runs to 13 residues. CDR3 protein: CASSMTGNTEAFF. In DNA form, the CDR3 reads TGTGCCAGTAGTATGACAGGGAACACTGAAGCTTTCTTT.

The chain couples TRBV29-1 to TRBJ1-2, with 7 bases matching TRBD1. The length of the CDR3 is 13 residues. V was pared by 7 bases and J by 3 bases, with 8 bases of the junction left unmatched. From germline, CDR1 is SQVTM and CDR2 ANQGSEA. In DNA, the CDR3 is TGCAGCGCGCCGAGGGGGCAAGACTATGGCTACACCTTC. This codes for CSAPRGQDYGYTF. Using reference TRBV29-1 and TRBJ1-2 for the parts outside the CDR3, the full variable domain is SAVISQKPSRDICQRGTSLTIQCQVDSQVTMMFWYRQQPGQSLTLIATANQGSEATYESGFVIDKFPISRPNLTFSTLTVSNMSPEDSSIYLCSAPRGQDYGYTFGSGTRLTVV.

This sequence joins TRBV4-3 and TRBJ1-2, with D uncertain. This CDR3 is built from 13 residues. CDR1 is LGHNA and CDR2 is YSLEER in the germline V gene. V lost 0 bases to trimming and J lost 1 base, with 3 bases between them. The CDR3 DNA sequence: TGCGCCAGCAGCCAAGACTTTAACTATGGCTACACCTTC. Its translation is CASSQDFNYGYTF.

The chain recombines TRBV5-1 with TRBJ2-1, with 8 nucleotides matching TRBD1. The CDR3 runs to 17 residues. The J segment lost 0 bases and the V segment lost 0 bases, leaving 5 bases of the junction unmatched. Germline CDR1 is SGHRS and CDR2 is YFSETQ. In DNA form, the CDR3 reads TGCGCCAGCAGCTTGGCCGGGACAGGCCCCTCCTACAATGAGCAGTTCTTC. Amino acid sequence: CASSLAGTGPSYNEQFF.

This clone was seen a few times. This chain connects TRBV6-1 to TRBJ1-3; D uncertain. The CDR3 covers 15 residues. V gave up 6 bases and J gave up 0 bases, with 12 bases separating them. Germline-derived CDR1 and CDR2 are MNHNS and SASEGT. The CDR3 bases are TGTGCCAGCAGGATTCGAGGAAACTCTGGAAACACCATATATTTT. This gives the protein CASRIRGNSGNTIYF.

This clone ranks as medium-sized. The V gene is TRBV4-1, the J gene TRBJ1-5; D gene ambiguous. The CDR3 has 13 residues. Germline CDR1 is MGHRA and CDR2 is YSYEKL. The V end was cut by 2 bases, the J end by 4 bases, with 6 bases between. The CDR3 region is CASSQTGNQPQHF. The DNA for the CDR3 is TGCGCCAGCAGCCAAACGGGGAATCAGCCCCAGCATTTT.

The rearrangement links TRBV4-1 to TRBJ1-1; 7 nucleotides match TRBD1. Germline CDR1 reads MGHRA; CDR2 reads YSYEKL. The CDR3 totals 14 residues. J was trimmed by 7 bases and V by 1 base; bases with no gene match: 6. The CDR3 is CASSQGQGSLEAFF. The CDR3 DNA follows: TGCGCCAGCAGCCAAGGACAGGGTTCCCTTGAAGCTTTCTTT.

The count of this clone is one. The genes are TRBV27 and TRBJ2-1, with TRBD2 matching over 11 bases. This CDR3 has 18 residues. The V gene end was trimmed by 5 bases and the J gene end by 0 bases; junction bases not matched to a gene: 9. Per germline, CDR1 MNHEY and CDR2 SMNVEV (reference sequence). CDR3 nucleotide sequence: TGTGCCAGCAGTAGCGCGACTAGCGGGGCCCTCTCCTACAATGAGCAGTTCTTC. Translated, it gives CASSSATSGALSYNEQFF.

This chain connects TRBV15 to TRBJ2-3, with 11 nucleotides matching TRBD2. The CDR3 consists of 17 residues. Trimming took 5 bases from V and 4 from J; bases not matched to a gene: 11. Germline V CDR1 and CDR2: LNHNV, YYDKDF (reference sequence). The CDR3 spells CATSGPVAGGRPDTQYF. The CDR3 bases are TGTGCCACCAGCGGCCCGGTAGCGGGGGGGCGGCCAGATACGCAGTATTTT.

The chain links TRBV4-3 to TRBJ2-2; unclear D gene. Germline V CDR1 and CDR2: LGHNA, YSLEER. V lost 0 bases to trimming and J lost 5 bases, with 7 bases between them. The CDR3 extends over 14 amino acids. The DNA of the CDR3 is TGCGCCAGCAGCCAAGATCCGGTTACCGGGGAGCTGTTTTTT. The encoded protein is CASSQDPVTGELFF.

The CDR3 is CASSFGSRETQYF. CDR3 nucleotide sequence: TGTGCCAGTAGTTTTGGGTCGCGGGAGACCCAGTACTTC. The rearrangement links TRBV19 to TRBJ2-5; D is unresolved. Between the trimmed V and J ends, which lost 5 bases and 5 bases, there was a span of 12 bases. The CDR3 is 13 amino acids. CDR1 is LNHDA, CDR2 SQIVND, per germline (reference sequence).

The V and J genes are TRBV29-1 and TRBJ2-1, with D possibly being TRBD1 (5 bases). The CDR3 totals 12 residues. Trimming removed 4 bases from V and 6 bases from J, with 10 bases in between. Germline V gene lookup returns CDR1 SQVTM and CDR2 ANQGSEA. The CDR3 DNA reads as TGCAGCGTTGTTTCAGGGCTCAATGAGCAGTTCTTC. Encoded protein: CSVVSGLNEQFF.

V and J are TRBV19 and TRBJ2-7, with 8 bases fitting TRBD1. CDR3 length: 13 amino acids. The germline CDR1 and CDR2 sequences are LNHDA and SQIVND (reference sequence). After removal of 4 bases from V and 5 bases from J, the junction contained 4 bases not matched to a gene. The CDR3 sequence: CASSKGQVNEQYF. Written as DNA, the CDR3 is TGTGCCAGTAGTAAGGGACAGGTAAACGAGCAGTACTTC.

The J gene is TRBJ1-2, the V gene TRBV4-3; TRBD1 might be the D (5 bases). Per germline, CDR1 LGHNA and CDR2 YSLEER. The V end was cut by 0 bases, the J end by 4 bases, with 9 bases between. CDR3 length equals 14 residues. DNA of the CDR3: TGCGCCAGCAGCCAAGAGCAGGGCCTCTATGGCTACACCTTC. Its protein is CASSQEQGLYGYTF.

V usage is TRBV19 and J usage is TRBJ2-7, with 8 bases identical to TRBD1. Per germline, CDR1 LNHDA and CDR2 SQIVND (reference sequence). After removal of 5 bases from V and 3 bases from J, the junction contained 6 bases not matched to a gene. The CDR3 length is 14 residues. Here the CDR3 reads CASSPGTGLYEQYF. Written as DNA, the CDR3 is TGTGCCAGTAGTCCCGGGACAGGTCTCTACGAGCAGTACTTC. Together with reference TRBV19 and TRBJ2-7, the CDR3 gives the full variable domain: DGGITQSPKYLFRKEGQNVTLSCEQNLNHDAMYWYRQDPGQGLRLIYYSQIVNDFQKGDIAEGYSVSREKKESFPLTVTSAQKNPTAFYLCASSPGTGLYEQYFGPGTRLTVT.

The rearrangement links TRBV4-1 to TRBJ2-7, with 9 bases aligning to TRBD2. Germline loops: CDR1 MGHRA, CDR2 YSYEKL. V was pared by 0 bases and J by 5 bases, with 5 bases of the junction left unmatched. The CDR3 extends over 15 amino acids. CDR3 amino acids: CASSQDGLAGNEQYF. The CDR3 DNA is TGCGCCAGCAGCCAAGACGGGCTAGCGGGGAACGAGCAGTACTTC.